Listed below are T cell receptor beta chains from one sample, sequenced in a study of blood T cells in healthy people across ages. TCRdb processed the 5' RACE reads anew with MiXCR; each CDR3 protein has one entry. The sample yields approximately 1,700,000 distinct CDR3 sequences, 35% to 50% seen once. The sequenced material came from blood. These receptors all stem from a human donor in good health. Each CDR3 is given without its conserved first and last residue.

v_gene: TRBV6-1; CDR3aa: ASSDYGTVLITPQH
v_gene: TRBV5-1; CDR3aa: ASSRPGRSSYERY
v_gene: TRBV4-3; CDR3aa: ASSPRWVGTRAYNEQF
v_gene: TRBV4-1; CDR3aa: ASSQGGSGYQPQH
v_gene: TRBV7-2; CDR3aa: ASSLSANEKLF
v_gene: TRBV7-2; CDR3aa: ASSKLRSGSGANVPT
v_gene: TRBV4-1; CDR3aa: ASSQGVLAGRNEQF
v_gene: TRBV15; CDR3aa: ATSREAGIPYEQY
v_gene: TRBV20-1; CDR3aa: SARSVDLEGNEQY
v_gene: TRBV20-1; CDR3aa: SATGGASYNGQF
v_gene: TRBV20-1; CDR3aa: SAPGTGGRKGYT